Described below is a single T cell receptor (beta chain) sequence and its context. Its antigen is still unknown. The treatment here: oral pan-JAK inhibitor, 5-10 mg twice daily. Investigators isolated RNA and reverse transcribed it into cDNA to act as the sequencing template. TCRdb's table, derived via immunoSEQ multiplex PCR, lists solely in-frame clones and lacks some. Among 270,000 or so clones, roughly 64% were seen once, and the ten largest hold around 1.7%. The entry originates in a study of CD8+ T cells in alopecia areata. As for the study in general: Tofacitinib therapy took 6 to 18 months; 6 months off drug came after. Study-wide findings and caveats: Persistence during tofacitinib was seen for many expanded lesional clones in scalp and blood.

The ends were cut back, 1 base at V and 4 bases at J, with 20 bases in the middle. Germline V lookup: CDR1 GTSNPN, CDR2 SVGIG (reference sequence). This CDR3 spans 17 amino acids. The chain recombines TRBV30 with TRBJ1-5; D possibly corresponds to TRBD1 (5 bases). The sequence came from a human donor with alopecia areata. The source material was CD4+ T cells sorted from blood, sampled at week 24, from a patient treated with tofacitinib. CDR3 sequence: CAWSAPHQQEGNQPQHF. The CDR3, as DNA: TGTGCCTGGAGTGCTCCCCACCAACAGGAGGGGAATCAGCCCCAGCATTTT.